This TCR beta chain was found in a study of Ad26.COV2.S vaccination and SARS-CoV-2 variants. This clone was seen only a few times. This sample's treatment: roughly 18 received Ad26.COV2.S at low or high dose, single or two shots; 5 received placebo; per-sample allocation not given. Material that was analyzed had been drawn on day 63 after the first vaccine or placebo injection. V was pared by 0 bases and J by 11 bases, with 16 bases of the junction left unmatched. Per the germline V gene, CDR1 is SGDLS and CDR2 is YYNGEE. This CDR3 comprises 16 residues. Assay used: immunoSEQ multiplex PCR; TCRdb lists only in-frame clones, some missing. This table has around 450,000 clones, 90% appearing once.

The material sequenced was peripheral blood, taken in a trial of Ad26.COV2.S vaccine versus placebo. The chain has TRBV9 and TRBJ1-1, with 7 bases lining up with TRBD1. This clonotype was sampled from a person between 18 and 65 years old who received the Ad26.COV2.S COVID-19 vaccine or a placebo. The CDR3 loop reads CASSVEAGGRGASAFF. In DNA form, the CDR3 reads TGTGCCAGCAGCGTAGAGGCAGGAGGCAGGGGGGCTTCTGCTTTCTTT. The variable domain in full, with the rest retrieved from reference TRBV9 and TRBJ1-1, is DSGVTQTPKHLITATGQRVTLRCSPRSGDLSVYWYQQSLDQGLQFLIQYYNGEERAKGNILERFSAQQFPDLHSELNLSSLELGDSALYFCASSVEAGGRGASAFFGQGTRLTVV.